The T cell receptor beta chain described here comes from a study of shared clonotypes between healthy human individuals (dated by TCRdb to 2019 to 2021). For context, the study as a whole: The cohort included three men and two women between 18 and 49 years of age. Per donor, three plates each were used for CD4 naive and CD4 memory, two for CD8 naive, and one for CD8 memory. The study deeply sequenced blood TCR repertoires of five healthy adults to estimate repertoire size and the extent of clonotype sharing between individuals. To increase sequencing depth and limit assay-specific biases, different laboratories used diverse techniques to prepare libraries and sequence TCR repertoires. Leukapheresis yielded between about 0.85 and 10 billion PBMCs per donor.

Notes on this clone: Its specific antigen is unknown. Per-base quality was not reported, and no clone a single base away is much larger than it.

Using the deep immunoSEQ assay, multiplex PCR amplified TCR CDR3 regions from genomic DNA. Genomic DNA extracted from each cell subset was distributed evenly over all wells of several immunoSEQ 96-well plates, and each plate served as one replicate. For sorted subsets, each replicate PCR was loaded with around 220 ng genomic DNA, equivalent to 25,000 to 30,000 T cell genomes. Purified libraries were quantified with a Qubit 3.0 fluorometer, sized on a Bioanalyzer 2100, and re-quantified with the KAPA Library Quantification kit. Each immunoSEQ 96-well plate was sequenced on its own single-read 150-cycle Illumina NextSeq 550 flow cell. In the source study's methods: Because only junctional sequences without quality scores were contained in the immunoSEQ output, filtering matching that applied to full-length reads could not be performed. To assign V/J genes and CDR3, sequences were annotated against IMGT germline references using PyIR, a Python wrapper for IgBLAST v1.9. Reads were removed for weak V/J assignments (E-value above 1e-6), missing CDR3, stop codons, out-of-frame junctions, or ambiguous translated residues. A V3J clonotype was defined by an identical inferred V gene, J gene, and CDR3 amino acid sequence. To compute the percentage overlap between repertoires, the number of shared unique clonotypes was divided by the size of the smaller repertoire. Three approaches were used to assess repertoire richness: RTK rarefaction, the Chao1 estimator, and Recon v2.1 estimates of unobserved clonotypes. Generation probabilities for all TCRbeta clonotypes obtained by the gDNA method from a handful of donors were computed using OLGA. Held by TCRdb, this immuneACCESS table contains in-frame sequences only and omits some clones. Under half of the omission traces to an unresolved V gene where checked; the cause of the rest is unknown. That table supplies the V and J calls and clone size; D and trimming were determined from the DNA. The sample records 2 million to 2.5 million clones, 85% to 95% of which are singletons. Of the sample, approximately 0.4% is held by the ten largest clones.

Healthy HIV-negative adults with no recently reported acute infections or vaccinations were included as donors. Every donor was a Caucasian adult living in Nashville, Tennessee, USA. CD4+ T cells were enriched through magnetic negative selection, after which naive cells were positively selected on CD45RA and the remaining negative fraction served as the memory subset. After blood collection by leukapheresis, PBMCs were isolated using Ficoll-Histopaque density gradient centrifugation and then cryopreserved in the vapor phase of liquid nitrogen. Analytical flow cytometry was used to check the purity and quantity of each magnetically sorted T cell population. From each sorted fraction, genomic DNA was isolated and quantified by UV absorbance on a Nanodrop 2000c. Findings and caveats that apply to the study as a whole: About 5% of naive CD4, 3.5% of naive CD8, roughly 2.4% of memory CD4, and more than 0.35% of memory CD8 clonotypes were shared across four donors. Naive subsets generally had larger estimated clonotype richness than memory subsets did. Higher generation probabilities were observed for clonotypes shared by all four sorted-subset donors than for non-shared clonotypes. The small number of donors limited the genetic and exposure-history diversity represented. Even with the large sequencing depth, rarefaction of the sorted-subset datasets indicated that sequencing was incomplete. Pairwise subsampling indicated that sequencing depth was expected to affect the degree of clonotype sharing among donors. Sampling was restricted to blood, and TCR repertoires in tissue are likely to differ from TCR repertoires in blood.

Between the V and J ends, shortened by 4 bases and 10 bases respectively, the junction contains 17 bases. The CDR3 goes from the cysteine to the phenylalanine over 14 residues. The read is trimmed to its CDR3 DNA, 42 bases read in frame from base 1. Per the germline V gene, MNHEY is the CDR1 and SVGAGI is the CDR2. The origin of this receptor is a young man in good health. Some clones in this sample may be carry-over from other donors' samples. Sequenced sample: naive CD4+ T cells from PBMCs. This specimen's cell subset or site label, interpreted: CD45RA+ positively selected. The sequence is built from TRBV6-5 and TRBJ2-1; the D gene assignment is perhaps TRBD1 or TRBD2, with each matching 5 bases. The DNA sequence is TGTGCCAGCAGTTCCTCCGGGGCCAACAGGGAGCAGTTCTTC. This codes for CASSSSGANREQFF.